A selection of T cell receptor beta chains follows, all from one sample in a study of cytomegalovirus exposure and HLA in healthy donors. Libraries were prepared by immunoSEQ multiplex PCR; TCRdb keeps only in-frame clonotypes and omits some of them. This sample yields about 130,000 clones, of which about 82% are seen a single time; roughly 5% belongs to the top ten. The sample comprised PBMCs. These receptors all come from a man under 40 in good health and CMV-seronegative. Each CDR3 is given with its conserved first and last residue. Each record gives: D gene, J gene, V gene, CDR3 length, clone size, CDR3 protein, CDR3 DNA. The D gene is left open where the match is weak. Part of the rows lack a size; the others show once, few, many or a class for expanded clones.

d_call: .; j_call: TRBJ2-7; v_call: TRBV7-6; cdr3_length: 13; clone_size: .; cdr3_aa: CASSATTIYEQYF; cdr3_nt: TGTGCCAGCAGCGCGACTACAATTTACGAGCAGTACTTC
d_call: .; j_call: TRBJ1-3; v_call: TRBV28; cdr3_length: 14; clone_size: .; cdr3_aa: CASSPGGAGNTIYF; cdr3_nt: TGTGCCAGCAGTCCTGGGGGGGCTGGAAACACCATATATTTT
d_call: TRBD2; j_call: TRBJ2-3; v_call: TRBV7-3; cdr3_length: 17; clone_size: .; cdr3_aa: CASSSTGGAGTADTQYF; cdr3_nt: TGTGCCAGCAGCTCAACCGGGGGGGCTGGGACCGCAGATACGCAGTATTTT
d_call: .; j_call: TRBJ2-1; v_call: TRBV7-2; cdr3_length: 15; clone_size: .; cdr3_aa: CASSLAGGTYNEQFF; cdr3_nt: TGTGCCAGCAGCCTAGCCGGGGGTACCTACAATGAGCAGTTCTTC
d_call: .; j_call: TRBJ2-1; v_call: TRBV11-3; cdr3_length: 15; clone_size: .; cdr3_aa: CASSLRLGSYNEQFF; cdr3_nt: TGTGCCAGCAGCTTACGCCTAGGTTCCTACAATGAGCAGTTCTTC
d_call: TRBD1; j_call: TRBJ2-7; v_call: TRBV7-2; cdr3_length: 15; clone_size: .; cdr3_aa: CASSFRQGLPLEQYF; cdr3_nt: TGTGCCAGCAGCTTTAGACAGGGGCTACCTCTCGAGCAGTACTTC
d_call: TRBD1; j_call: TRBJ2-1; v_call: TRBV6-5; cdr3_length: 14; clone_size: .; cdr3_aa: CASSLGTGSNEQFF; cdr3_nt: TGTGCCAGCAGCCTCGGGACAGGGAGCAATGAGCAGTTCTTC
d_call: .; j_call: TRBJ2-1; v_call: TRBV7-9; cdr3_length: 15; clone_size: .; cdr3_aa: CASSRGDLGYNEQFF; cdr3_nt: TGTGCCAGCAGCCGAGGAGACTTGGGTTACAATGAGCAGTTCTTC
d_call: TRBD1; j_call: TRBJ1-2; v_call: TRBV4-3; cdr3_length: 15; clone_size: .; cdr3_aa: CASSQDWGTGEGYTF; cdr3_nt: TGCGCCAGCAGCCAAGATTGGGGGACAGGGGAAGGCTACACCTTC
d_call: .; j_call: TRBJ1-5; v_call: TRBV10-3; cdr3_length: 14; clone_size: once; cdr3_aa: CAISDQGSNQPQHF; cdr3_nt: TGTGCCATCAGTGATCAGGGAAGCAATCAGCCCCAGCATTTT
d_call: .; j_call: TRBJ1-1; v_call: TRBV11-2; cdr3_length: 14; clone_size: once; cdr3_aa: CASSFAGGNTEAFF; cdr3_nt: TGTGCCAGCAGCTTTGCAGGAGGGAACACTGAAGCTTTCTTT
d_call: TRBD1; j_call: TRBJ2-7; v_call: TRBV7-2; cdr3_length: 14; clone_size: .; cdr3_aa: CASSLTGFSYEQYF; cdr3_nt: TGTGCCAGCAGTTTGACAGGGTTTTCCTACGAGCAGTACTTC
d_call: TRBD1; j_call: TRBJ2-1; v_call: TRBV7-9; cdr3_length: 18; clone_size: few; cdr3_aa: CASSYRRQGERQTNEQFF; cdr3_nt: TGTGCCAGCAGCTACAGGAGACAGGGGGAGAGGCAAACCAATGAGCAGTTCTTC
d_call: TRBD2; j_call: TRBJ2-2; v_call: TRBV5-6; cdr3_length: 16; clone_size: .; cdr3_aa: CASSTTSGANTGELFF; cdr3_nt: TGTGCCAGCAGCACGACTAGCGGAGCGAACACCGGGGAGCTGTTTTTT
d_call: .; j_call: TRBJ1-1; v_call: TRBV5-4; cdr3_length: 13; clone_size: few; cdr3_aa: CASSYTENTEAFF; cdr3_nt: TGTGCCAGCAGCTACACAGAGAACACTGAAGCTTTCTTT
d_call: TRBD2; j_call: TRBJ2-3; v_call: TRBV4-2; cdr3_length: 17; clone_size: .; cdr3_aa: CASSLHRTSAVADTQYF; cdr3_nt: TGTGCCAGCAGCCTACACCGGACTAGCGCCGTAGCAGATACGCAGTATTTT
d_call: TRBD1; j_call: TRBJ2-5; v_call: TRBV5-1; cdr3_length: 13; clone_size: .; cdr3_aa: CASRNTGGETQYF; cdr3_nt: TGCGCCAGCAGAAATACAGGGGGTGAGACCCAGTACTTC
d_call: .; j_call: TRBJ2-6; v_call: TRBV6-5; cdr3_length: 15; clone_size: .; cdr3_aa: CASSLLQGSTNVLTF; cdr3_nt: TGTGCCAGCAGCCTTCTACAGGGTTCGACCAACGTCCTGACTTTC
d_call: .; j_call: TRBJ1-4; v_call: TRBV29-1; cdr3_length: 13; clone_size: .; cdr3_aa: CSFRGATNEKLFF; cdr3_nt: TGCAGCTTCAGGGGTGCAACTAATGAAAAACTGTTTTTT
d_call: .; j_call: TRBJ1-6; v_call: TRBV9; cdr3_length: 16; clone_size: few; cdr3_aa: CASSVGGVIYNSPLHF; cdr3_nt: TGTGCCAGCAGCGTCGGAGGGGTAATATATAATTCACCCCTCCACTTT
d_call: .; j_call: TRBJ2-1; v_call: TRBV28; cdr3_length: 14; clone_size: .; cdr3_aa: CASSSGGAVWEQFF; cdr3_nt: TGTGCCAGCAGTTCTGGGGGGGCCGTTTGGGAGCAGTTCTTC
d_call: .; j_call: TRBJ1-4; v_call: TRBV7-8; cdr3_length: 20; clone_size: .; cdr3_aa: CASSFFPGTDQMGTNEKLFF; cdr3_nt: TGTGCCAGCAGCTTTTTCCCGGGAACAGACCAAATGGGAACTAATGAAAAACTGTTTTTT
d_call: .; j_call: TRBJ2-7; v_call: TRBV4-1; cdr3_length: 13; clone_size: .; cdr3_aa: CASSQVGGYEQYF; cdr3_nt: TGCGCCAGCAGCCAAGTGGGGGGCTACGAGCAGTACTTC
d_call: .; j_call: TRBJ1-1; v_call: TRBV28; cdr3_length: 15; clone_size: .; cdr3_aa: CASSWDWGIIPEAFF; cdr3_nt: TGTGCCAGCAGCTGGGACTGGGGAATAATCCCTGAAGCTTTCTTT
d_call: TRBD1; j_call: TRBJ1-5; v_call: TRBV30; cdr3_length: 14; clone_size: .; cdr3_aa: CAWSPGTGYQPQHF; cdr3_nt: TGTGCCTGGAGTCCCGGGACAGGGTATCAGCCCCAGCATTTT
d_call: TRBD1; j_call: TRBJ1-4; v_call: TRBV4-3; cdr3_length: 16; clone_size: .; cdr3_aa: CASSQEPPGQEGKLFF; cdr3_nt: TGCGCCAGCAGCCAAGAACCCCCCGGACAGGAGGGAAAACTGTTTTTT
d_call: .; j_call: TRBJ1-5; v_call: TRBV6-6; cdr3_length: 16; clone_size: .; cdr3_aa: CASSLGPPGGNQPQHF; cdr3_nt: TGTGCCAGCAGCCTCGGGCCGCCGGGGGGCAATCAGCCCCAGCATTTT
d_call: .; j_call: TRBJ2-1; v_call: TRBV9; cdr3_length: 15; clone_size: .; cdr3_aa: CASSVDSAGYNEQFF; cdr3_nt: TGTGCCAGCAGCGTAGATTCGGCGGGGTACAATGAGCAGTTCTTC
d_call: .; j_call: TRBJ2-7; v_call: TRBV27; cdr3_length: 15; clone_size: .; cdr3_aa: CASSLSGHGAYEQYF; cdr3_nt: TGTGCCAGCAGTTTATCCGGGCACGGGGCCTACGAGCAGTACTTC
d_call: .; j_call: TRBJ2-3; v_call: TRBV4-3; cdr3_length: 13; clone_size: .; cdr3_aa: CASSQDSGDTQYF; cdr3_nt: TGCGCCAGCAGCCAAGATTCCGGGGATACGCAGTATTTT
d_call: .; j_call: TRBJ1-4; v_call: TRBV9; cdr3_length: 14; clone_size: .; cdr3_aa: CASSEDSYNEKLFF; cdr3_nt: TGTGCCAGCAGCGAGGACAGTTACAATGAAAAACTGTTTTTT
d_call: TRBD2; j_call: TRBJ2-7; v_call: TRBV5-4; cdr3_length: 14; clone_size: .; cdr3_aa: CASSLGGGDGEQYF; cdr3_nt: TGTGCCAGCAGCTTGGGCGGGGGGGATGGCGAGCAGTACTTC
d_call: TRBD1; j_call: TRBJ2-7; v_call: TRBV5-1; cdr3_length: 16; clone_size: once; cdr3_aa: CASSPRQGSWVRQQYF; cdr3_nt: TGCGCCAGCAGCCCCAGACAGGGCTCTTGGGTTCGTCAACAGTACTTC
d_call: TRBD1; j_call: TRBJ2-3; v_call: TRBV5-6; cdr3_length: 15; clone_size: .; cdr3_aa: CASSFDRVDTDTQYF; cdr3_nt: TGTGCCAGCAGCTTCGACAGGGTTGACACAGATACGCAGTATTTT
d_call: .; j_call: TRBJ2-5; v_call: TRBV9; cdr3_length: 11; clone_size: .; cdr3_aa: CASSPGGTQYF; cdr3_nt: TGTGCCAGCAGCCCCGGGGGGACCCAGTACTTC